One T cell receptor (beta chain) is described in this entry. Antigen unknown. ViraFEST assay sequencing came after antigen-specific CD4+ T cells were expanded with viral peptide pools. Following 10 days of culture, CD4+ T cells were isolated. Previously uninfected by SARS-CoV-2, the vaccine recipients also showed negative nucleocapsid antibodies. Cultivation was performed at two million PBMC per well with 10 IU/ml IL-2 and 9.5 to 10 ug/ml peptides added. This specimen comes from a study of vaccination effects on CD4 cells after COVID-19. Turning to the study itself: Vaccine administered to participants consisted of two doses of either BNT162b2 or mRNA-1273.

Here immunoSEQ multiplex PCR was the method, and the copy in TCRdb shows in-frame clones only, minus some. This sample yields around 24,000 clones, of which 65% to 75% are seen a single time; roughly 3.3% belongs to the top ten. Trimming at V came to 4 bases and at J to 4 bases, leaving 6 bases not matched to a gene. CDR3 length equals 15 residues. The germline gives CDR1 LNHDA, CDR2 SQIVND (reference sequence). The V and J genes are TRBV19 and TRBJ2-3; TRBD1 matches at 9 bases. The receptor comes from a human donor who received a COVID-19 vaccine. The sequencing here drew on CD4+ T cells from PBMCs cultured with SARS-CoV-2 spike peptides, taken before COVID-19 vaccination. CDR3 region: CASSNPGQGPDTQYF. The CDR3 bases are TGTGCCAGTAGTAACCCGGGACAGGGACCAGATACGCAGTATTTT.